This T cell receptor (beta chain) was captured by sequencing in a study of glioma-infiltrating T cells after dendritic cell vaccination. Across the study: Between about 2003 and 2013, patients got autologous tumor lysate-pulsed dendritic cell vaccines.

Sequenced by immunoSEQ multiplex PCR; TCRdb stores in-frame clones only, minus some. The sample lists 65,000 to 90,000 clones; more than 65% were seen once. Only patients with spare fresh-frozen tumor and over two years of follow-up were included. PBMC sampling occurred before vaccination, two weeks after the third dose, and at progression. The junction had 7 bases not matched to a gene; V was cut back by 5 bases and J by 6 bases. The CDR3 has 14 residues. Per germline, CDR1 SGHAT and CDR2 FQNNGV. This chain uses TRBV11-2 with TRBJ1-1; 9 bases agree with TRBD1. The receptor was isolated from a human donor with glioblastoma. This material consisted of blood, taken before dendritic cell vaccination. CDR3 protein: CASSGTGGWSEAFF. CDR3 DNA sequence: TGTGCCAGCAGCGGTACAGGGGGCTGGTCTGAAGCTTTCTTT.